The 19 T cell receptor beta chains below were found in one sample sequenced in a study of blood T cell repertoires in COVID-19. Here immunoSEQ multiplex PCR was the method, and the copy in TCRdb shows in-frame clones only, minus some. The sample yields about 280,000 clones, around 88% seen once. The sample was PBMCs or T cells enriched from blood (not recorded which). All receptors come from a woman aged 40 to 50 who had recovered from COVID-19.

V is TRBV28 and J is TRBJ2-2, with 14 positions matching TRBD2. V shed 3 bases, J shed 6 bases, and the junction held 3 bases outside the gene matches. The V gene's germline CDR1 is MDHEN and CDR2 SYDVKM. The CDR3 runs 16 residues. The CDR3, as DNA: TGTGCCAGCAGTTTTCGGGGACTAGCGGGAGCCGGGGAGCTGTTTTTT. As protein: CASSFRGLAGAGELFF. Using reference TRBV28 and TRBJ2-2 for the parts outside the CDR3, the full variable domain is DVKVTQSSRYLVKRTGEKVFLECVQDMDHENMFWYRQDPGLGLRLIYFSYDVKMKEKGDIPEGYSVSREKKERFSLILESASTNQTSMYLCASSFRGLAGAGELFFGEGSRLTVL.

The chain uses TRBV18 and TRBJ1-1; a possible D gene is TRBD1 (5 bases). CDR3 length equals 15 residues. Germline V lookup: CDR1 KGHSH, CDR2 LQKENI. Trimming took 2 bases from V and 4 from J, leaving 14 bases between them. The CDR3 loop reads CASSPSSMGGTEAFF. The CDR3 region has the DNA TGTGCCAGCTCACCAAGCTCAATGGGGGGCACTGAAGCTTTCTTT. Variable domain in full (rest from reference TRBV18 and TRBJ1-1): NAGVMQNPRHLVRRRGQEARLRCSPMKGHSHVYWYRQLPEEGLKFMVYLQKENIIDESGMPKERFSAEFPKEGPSILRIQQVVRGDSAAYFCASSPSSMGGTEAFFGQGTRLTVV.

J is TRBJ2-2 and V is TRBV7-2; 8 bases align to TRBD2. This CDR3 is built from 17 residues. Losses at the gene ends were 0 bases for V and 3 bases for J; bases not matched to a gene: 6. Germline V gene data show CDR1 as SGHTA and CDR2 as FQGNSA. The CDR3 nucleotides are TGTGCCAGCAGCTTAGCCGGCAGCGGGAGTTACACCGGGGAGCTGTTTTTT. This encodes CASSLAGSGSYTGELFF.

This clone was observed once. A much larger clone differs from this one at a single base, so this may be a read error. The chain recombines TRBV5-5 with TRBJ1-2; D might be TRBD1 (6 bases). V was cut by 4 bases and J by 3 bases, with 10 bases left in between. The V gene's germline CDR1 is SGHKS and CDR2 YYEKEE (reference sequence). The CDR3 is made up of 13 amino acids. CDR3 loop: CASSDTGYYGYTF. As DNA, the CDR3 is TGTGCCAGCAGCGATACAGGGTACTATGGCTACACCTTC.

This clone was recorded once. The chain carries TRBV23-1 and TRBJ1-3; D remains unclear. TRBV23-1 is marked as an open reading frame, function uncertain. The CDR3 is 14 residues long. Trimming removed 7 bases from V and 4 bases from J, with 14 bases in between. The CDR3 nucleotides read TGCGCCAGCAAACCTCTGGGGAGCGGAAACACCATATATTTT. Translation gives CASKPLGSGNTIYF.

CDR3 sequence: CASSPRTGGAEAFF. CDR3 DNA: TGTGCCAGCAGTCCCCGGACAGGGGGGGCTGAAGCTTTCTTT. The J gene is TRBJ1-1, the V gene TRBV6-4; 10 bases line up with TRBD1. The germline CDR1 and CDR2 sequences are MRHNA and SNTAGT. This CDR3 is built from 14 residues. The V gene end was trimmed by 5 bases and the J gene end by 6 bases; junction bases not matched to a gene: 6.

The J gene is TRBJ2-2, the V gene TRBV5-4, with D perhaps TRBD2 (6 bases). CDR1 and CDR2 (germline): SGHNT, YYREEE (reference sequence). V lost 4 bases to trimming and J lost 6 bases, with 19 bases between them. CDR3 length equals 16 residues. The CDR3 protein is CASSGWTGVGSGELFF. Written as DNA, the CDR3 is TGTGCCAGCAGCGGGTGGACGGGGGTTGGTTCCGGGGAGCTGTTTTTT.

This chain links TRBV4-3 with TRBJ1-6; the D gene is possibly TRBD1 (6 bases). Germline lookup yields CDR1 LGHNA and CDR2 YSLEER. With 5 bases removed from V and 7 bases from J, the gap between germline ends came to 15 bases. The CDR3 loop spans 15 amino acids. CDR3 coding DNA: TGCGCCAGCAGCGCTCGACAGGCCCGGAATTCACCCCTCCACTTT. Protein product: CASSARQARNSPLHF.

The V call is TRBV30, the J call TRBJ2-2; 9 bases line up with TRBD1. This CDR3 contains 16 residues. The germline V gene has CDR1 GTSNPN and CDR2 SVGIG (reference sequence). The junction had 8 bases not matched to a gene; V was cut back by 1 base and J by 5 bases. CDR3 DNA: TGTGCCTGGAGTGGTACAGGGGGCCTTGGGACCGGGGAGCTGTTTTTT. It codes for CAWSGTGGLGTGELFF.

Only one count was recorded for this clone. The rearrangement joins TRBV3-1 (or the pseudogene TRBV3-2) to TRBJ1-6; TRBD1 might be the D (6 bases). Trimming removed 4 bases from V and 5 bases from J, with 9 bases in between. The CDR3 has 14 amino acids. Germline CDR1 and CDR2: LGHDT and YNNKEL (reference sequence). Here the CDR3 reads CASSLGQNNSPLHF. The CDR3 DNA sequence: TGTGCCAGCAGCCTTGGACAGAATAATTCACCCCTCCACTTT.

V is TRBV28 and J is TRBJ1-6; D may be TRBD1 (6 bases). The V end was cut by 2 bases, the J end by 6 bases, with 11 bases between. The germline V gene encodes CDR1 MDHEN and CDR2 SYDVKM. The CDR3 sequence is 15 residues long. CDR3 DNA sequence: TGTGCCAGCAGTTTAAGGTCAGGGGTTAATTCACCCCTCCACTTT. It is translated as CASSLRSGVNSPLHF.

The chain links TRBV24-1 to TRBJ2-7; 7 bases are shared with TRBD2. The CDR3 runs 17 residues. Germline CDR1 is KGHDR and CDR2 is SFDVKD. V was pared by 3 bases and J by 3 bases, with 13 bases of the junction left unmatched. The CDR3 sequence: CATSDKKWSREGYEQYF. CDR3 nucleotide sequence: TGTGCCACCAGTGATAAAAAGTGGTCCAGGGAGGGCTACGAGCAGTACTTC.

This sequence joins TRBV6-5 and TRBJ1-4, with 8 bases aligning to TRBD1. This CDR3 has 13 amino acids. CDR1 is MNHEY and CDR2 is SVGAGI in the germline V gene. J was trimmed by 7 bases and V by 6 bases; bases with no gene match: 4. CDR3 nucleotides: TGTGCCAGCAGACCGGACAGGGCTGAAAAACTGTTTTTT. Its translation is CASRPDRAEKLFF.

CDR3 nucleotide sequence: TGTGCCAGCAGCTTAGAGAATCAAGCGGGAGGGCGAGAGCAGTACTTC. Amino acid sequence: CASSLENQAGGREQYF. V usage is TRBV7-9 and J usage is TRBJ2-7, with 10 positions matching TRBD2. CDR1 SEHNR and CDR2 FQNEAQ come from the germline V gene (reference sequence). The junction had 10 bases not matched to a gene; V was cut back by 1 base and J by 7 bases. The CDR3 spans 16 residues.

The gene calls are TRBV5-6 and TRBJ1-2; TRBD1 aligns across 10 bases. This CDR3 is built from 15 residues. Germline CDR1 and CDR2: SGHDT and YYEEEE. After removal of 4 bases from V and 4 bases from J, the junction contained 7 bases not matched to a gene. The chain's CDR3 is CASSQWDRGLYGYTF. The CDR3 coding sequence is TGTGCCAGCAGCCAGTGGGACAGGGGCCTCTATGGCTACACCTTC.

Written as DNA, the CDR3 is TGTGCCACCAGCAGAGGATTCGGGCAGGGAGGACAGCCCCAGCATTTT. This gives the protein CATSRGFGQGGQPQHF. This rearrangement joins TRBV15 to TRBJ1-5, with D possibly being TRBD1 (5 bases). V shed 1 base and J shed 7 bases, with 17 bases lying between them. This CDR3 is 16 amino acids long. CDR1 LNHNV and CDR2 YYDKDF come from the germline V gene (reference sequence).

The chain combines TRBV7-9 with TRBJ1-1, with 7 bases aligning to TRBD1. The ends lost 4 bases at V and 1 base at J; junction bases unmatched: 6. The CDR3 consists of 15 residues. Germline V CDR1 and CDR2: SEHNR, FQNEAQ (reference sequence). The CDR3 region is CASSSPGQPNTEAFF. The CDR3 DNA sequence: TGTGCCAGCAGCTCCCCGGGACAGCCGAACACTGAAGCTTTCTTT.

This chain links TRBV6-5 with TRBJ2-5; maybe TRBD2 (5 bases). Trimming removed 2 bases at V and 9 bases at J, with 16 bases between. In germline, CDR1 is MNHEY, CDR2 SVGAGI. The CDR3 contains 14 residues. CDR3 amino acids: CASSYDEVSRAQYF. CDR3 in DNA: TGTGCCAGCAGTTACGACGAAGTCTCGAGGGCCCAGTACTTC.

The chain combines TRBV9 with TRBJ2-1; TRBD2 matches 8 bases. The CDR3 length is 17 residues. J lost 0 bases, V lost 4 bases, and 9 bases had no gene match. Germline CDR1 SGDLS, CDR2 YYNGEE. This CDR3 reads CASSSKTSGGSYNEQFF. CDR3 bases: TGTGCCAGCAGCAGTAAAACTAGCGGAGGCTCCTACAATGAGCAGTTCTTC.